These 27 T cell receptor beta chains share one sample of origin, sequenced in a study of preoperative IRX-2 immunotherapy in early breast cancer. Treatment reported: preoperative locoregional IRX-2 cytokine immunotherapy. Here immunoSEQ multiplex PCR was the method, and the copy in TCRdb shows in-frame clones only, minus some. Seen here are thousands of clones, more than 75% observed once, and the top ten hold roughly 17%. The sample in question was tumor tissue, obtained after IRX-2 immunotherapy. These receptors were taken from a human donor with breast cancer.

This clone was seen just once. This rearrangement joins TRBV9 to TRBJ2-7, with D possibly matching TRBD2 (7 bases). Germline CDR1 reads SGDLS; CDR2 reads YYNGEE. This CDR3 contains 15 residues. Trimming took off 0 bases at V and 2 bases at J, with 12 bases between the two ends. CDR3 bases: TGTGCCAGCAGCGTAGGCGGAGGGGGGGCCTACGAGCAGTACTTC. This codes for CASSVGGGGAYEQYF.

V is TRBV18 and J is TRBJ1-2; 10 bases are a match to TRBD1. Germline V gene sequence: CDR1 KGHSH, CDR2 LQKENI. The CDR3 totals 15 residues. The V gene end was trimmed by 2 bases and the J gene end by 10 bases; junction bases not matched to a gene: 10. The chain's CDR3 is CASSPSTGTGVVYTF. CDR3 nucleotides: TGTGCCAGCTCACCATCGACGGGGACAGGGGTTGTCTACACCTTC.

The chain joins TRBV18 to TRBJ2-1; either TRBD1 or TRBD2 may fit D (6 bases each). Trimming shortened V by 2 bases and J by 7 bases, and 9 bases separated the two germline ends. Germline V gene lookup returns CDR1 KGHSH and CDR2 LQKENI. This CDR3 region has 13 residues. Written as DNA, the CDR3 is TGTGCCAGCTCACCATTAGGGGGGAATGAGCAGTTCTTC. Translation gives CASSPLGGNEQFF.

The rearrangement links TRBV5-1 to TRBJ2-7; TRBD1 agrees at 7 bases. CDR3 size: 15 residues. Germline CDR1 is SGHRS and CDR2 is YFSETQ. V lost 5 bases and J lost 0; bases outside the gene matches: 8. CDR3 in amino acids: CASRDGQALSYEQYF. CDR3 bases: TGCGCCAGCAGAGACGGACAGGCCCTCTCCTACGAGCAGTACTTC.

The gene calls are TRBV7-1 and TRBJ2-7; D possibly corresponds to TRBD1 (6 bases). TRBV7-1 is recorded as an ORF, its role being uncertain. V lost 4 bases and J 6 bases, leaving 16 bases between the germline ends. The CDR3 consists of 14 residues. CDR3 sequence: CASSLATGIAEQYF. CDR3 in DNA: TGTGCCAGCAGCTTAGCTACAGGGATAGCCGAGCAGTACTTC.

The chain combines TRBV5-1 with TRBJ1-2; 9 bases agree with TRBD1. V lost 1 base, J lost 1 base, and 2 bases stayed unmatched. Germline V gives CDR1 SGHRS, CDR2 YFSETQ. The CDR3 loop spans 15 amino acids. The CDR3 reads CASSLTGGSNYGYTF. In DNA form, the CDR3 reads TGCGCCAGCAGCTTGACAGGGGGCAGTAACTATGGCTACACCTTC. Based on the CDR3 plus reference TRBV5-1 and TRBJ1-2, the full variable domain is KAGVTQTPRYLIKTRGQQVTLSCSPISGHRSVSWYQQTPGQGLQFLFEYFSETQRNKGNFPGRFSGRQFSNSRSEMNVSTLELGDSALYLCASSLTGGSNYGYTFGSGTRLTVV.

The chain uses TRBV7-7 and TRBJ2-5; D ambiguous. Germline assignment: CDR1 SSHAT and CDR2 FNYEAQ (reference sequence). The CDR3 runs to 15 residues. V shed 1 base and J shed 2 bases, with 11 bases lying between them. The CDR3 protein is CASSLGTREQETQYF. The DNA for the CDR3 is TGTGCCAGCAGCTTAGGTACAAGGGAACAAGAGACCCAGTACTTC.

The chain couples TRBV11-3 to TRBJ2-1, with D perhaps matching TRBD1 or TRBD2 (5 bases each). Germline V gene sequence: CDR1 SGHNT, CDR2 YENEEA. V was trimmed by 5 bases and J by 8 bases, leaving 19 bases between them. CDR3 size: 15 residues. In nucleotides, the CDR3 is TGTGCCAGCAGCCCGGAGGACAATCGCTTTTATGAGCAGTTCTTC. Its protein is CASSPEDNRFYEQFF.

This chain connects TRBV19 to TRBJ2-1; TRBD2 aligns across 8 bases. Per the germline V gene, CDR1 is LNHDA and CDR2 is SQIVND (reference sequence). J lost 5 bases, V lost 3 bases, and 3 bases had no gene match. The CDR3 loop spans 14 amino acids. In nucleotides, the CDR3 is TGTGCCAGTAGTATCCAGCGGGGGAACAATGAGCAGTTCTTC. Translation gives CASSIQRGNNEQFF.

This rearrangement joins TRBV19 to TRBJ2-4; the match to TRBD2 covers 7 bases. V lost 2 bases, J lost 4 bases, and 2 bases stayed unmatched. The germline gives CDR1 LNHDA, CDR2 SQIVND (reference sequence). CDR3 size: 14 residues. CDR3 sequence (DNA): TGTGCCAGTAGTATAAACGGGGGGAAAAACATTCAGTACTTC. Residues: CASSINGGKNIQYF.

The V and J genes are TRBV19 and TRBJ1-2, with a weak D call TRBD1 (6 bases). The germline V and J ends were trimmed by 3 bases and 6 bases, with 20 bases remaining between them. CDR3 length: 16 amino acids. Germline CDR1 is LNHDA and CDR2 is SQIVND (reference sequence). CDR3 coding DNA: TGTGCCAGTAGTATTCTGGGGACATCCCGAGGGAATGGCTACACCTTC. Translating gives CASSILGTSRGNGYTF. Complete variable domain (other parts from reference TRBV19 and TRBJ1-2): DGGITQSPKYLFRKEGQNVTLSCEQNLNHDAMYWYRQDPGQGLRLIYYSQIVNDFQKGDIAEGYSVSREKKESFPLTVTSAQKNPTAFYLCASSILGTSRGNGYTFGSGTRLTVV.

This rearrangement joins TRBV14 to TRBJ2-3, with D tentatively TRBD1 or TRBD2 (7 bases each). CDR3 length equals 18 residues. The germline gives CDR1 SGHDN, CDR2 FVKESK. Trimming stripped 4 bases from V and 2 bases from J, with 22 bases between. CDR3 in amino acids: CASSRQGVRLAFTDTQYF. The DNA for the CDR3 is TGTGCCAGCAGCCGACAGGGAGTGCGACTAGCTTTCACAGATACGCAGTATTTT. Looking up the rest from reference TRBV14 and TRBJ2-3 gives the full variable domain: EAGVTQFPSHSVIEKGQTVTLRCDPISGHDNLYWYRRVMGKEIKFLLHFVKESKQDESGMPNNRFLAERTGGTYSTLKVQPAELEDSGVYFCASSRQGVRLAFTDTQYFGPGTRLTVL.

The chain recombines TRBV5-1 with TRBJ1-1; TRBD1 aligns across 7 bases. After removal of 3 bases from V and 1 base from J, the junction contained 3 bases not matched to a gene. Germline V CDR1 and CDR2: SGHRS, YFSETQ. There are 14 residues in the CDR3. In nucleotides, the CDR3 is TGCGCCAGCAGCTCGGGACAGCCGAACACTGAAGCTTTCTTT. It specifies CASSSGQPNTEAFF.

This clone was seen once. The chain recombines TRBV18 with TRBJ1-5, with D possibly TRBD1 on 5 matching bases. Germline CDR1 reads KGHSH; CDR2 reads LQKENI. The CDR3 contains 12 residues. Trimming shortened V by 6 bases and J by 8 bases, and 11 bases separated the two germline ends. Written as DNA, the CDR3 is TGTGCCAGCTCCCCTACAGGAGAGCCCCAGCATTTT. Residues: CASSPTGEPQHF.

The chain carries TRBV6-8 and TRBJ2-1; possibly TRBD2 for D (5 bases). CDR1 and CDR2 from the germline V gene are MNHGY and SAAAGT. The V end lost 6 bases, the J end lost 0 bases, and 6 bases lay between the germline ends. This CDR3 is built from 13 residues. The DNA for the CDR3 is TGTGCCAGCAGCCGGGACTCCTACAATGAGCAGTTCTTC. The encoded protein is CASSRDSYNEQFF.

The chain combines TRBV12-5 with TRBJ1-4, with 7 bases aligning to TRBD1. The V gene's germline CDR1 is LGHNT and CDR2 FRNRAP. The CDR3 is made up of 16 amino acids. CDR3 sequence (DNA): TGTGCCAGCCCCGTTCCCCCCCCGGGACAGAATGAAAAACTGTTTTTT. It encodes CASPVPPPGQNEKLFF.

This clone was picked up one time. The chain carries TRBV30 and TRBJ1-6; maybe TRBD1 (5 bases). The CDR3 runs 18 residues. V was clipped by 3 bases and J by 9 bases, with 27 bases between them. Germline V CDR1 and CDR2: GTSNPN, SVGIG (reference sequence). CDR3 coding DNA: TGTGCCTGGAGAGAGGGGTACAAGGGAACCCTTATTGGTTCACCCCTCCACTTT. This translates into CAWREGYKGTLIGSPLHF.

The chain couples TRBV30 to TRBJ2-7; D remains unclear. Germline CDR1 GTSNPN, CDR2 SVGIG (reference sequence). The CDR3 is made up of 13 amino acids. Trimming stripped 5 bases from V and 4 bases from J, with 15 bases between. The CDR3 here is CAWGFEDRYEQYF. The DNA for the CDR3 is TGTGCCTGGGGCTTTGAGGATCGGTACGAGCAGTACTTC.

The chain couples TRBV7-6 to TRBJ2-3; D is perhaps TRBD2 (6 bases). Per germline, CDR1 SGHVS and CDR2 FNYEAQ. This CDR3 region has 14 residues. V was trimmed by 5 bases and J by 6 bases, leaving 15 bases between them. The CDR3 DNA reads TGTGCCAGCAGCACACGTTCCGCGGGGGATACGCAGTATTTT. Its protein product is CASSTRSAGDTQYF. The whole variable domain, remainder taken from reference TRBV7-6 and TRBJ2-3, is GAGVSQSPRYKVTKRGQDVALRCDPISGHVSLYWYRQALGQGPEFLTYFNYEAQQDKSGLPNDRFSAERPEGSISTLTIQRTEQRDSAMYRCASSTRSAGDTQYFGPGTRLTVL.

The CDR3 bases are TGTGCCAGCAGGACGGGACACAGGAACACTGAAGCTTTCTTT. Translating it yields CASRTGHRNTEAFF. The chain combines TRBV28 with TRBJ1-1; perhaps TRBD1 as D (6 bases). There are 14 residues in the CDR3. The V end lost 6 bases, the J end lost 1 base, and 12 bases lay between the germline ends. Germline V gives CDR1 MDHEN, CDR2 SYDVKM.

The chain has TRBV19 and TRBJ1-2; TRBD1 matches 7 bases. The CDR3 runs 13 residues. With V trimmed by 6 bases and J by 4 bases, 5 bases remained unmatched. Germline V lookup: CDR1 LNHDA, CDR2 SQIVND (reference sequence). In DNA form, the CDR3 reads TGTGCCAGTAGGACAGGGAATTCCTATGGCTACACCTTC. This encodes CASRTGNSYGYTF.

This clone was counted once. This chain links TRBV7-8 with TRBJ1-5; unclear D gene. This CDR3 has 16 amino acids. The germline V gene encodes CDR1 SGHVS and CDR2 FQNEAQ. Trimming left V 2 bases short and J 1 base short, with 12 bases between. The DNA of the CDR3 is TGTGCCAGCAGCTTATTACCCAGAGGGAGCAATCAGCCCCAGCATTTT. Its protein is CASSLLPRGSNQPQHF.

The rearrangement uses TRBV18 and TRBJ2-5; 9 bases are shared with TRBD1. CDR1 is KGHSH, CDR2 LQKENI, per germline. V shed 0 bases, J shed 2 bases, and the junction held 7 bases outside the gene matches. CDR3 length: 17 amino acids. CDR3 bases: TGTGCCAGCTCACCACCGGCCGGGACAGGGAATCAAGAGACCCAGTACTTC. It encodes CASSPPAGTGNQETQYF.

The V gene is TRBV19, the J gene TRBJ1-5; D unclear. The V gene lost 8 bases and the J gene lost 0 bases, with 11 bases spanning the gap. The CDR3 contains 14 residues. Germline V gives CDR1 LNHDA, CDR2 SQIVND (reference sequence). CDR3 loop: CASGPGYSNQPQHF. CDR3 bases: TGTGCCAGTGGCCCCGGTTATAGCAATCAGCCCCAGCATTTT.

The CDR3 sequence: CASSSIGQSYEQYF. CDR3 coding DNA: TGTGCCAGCAGTTCTATTGGACAGTCCTACGAGCAGTACTTC. The chain couples TRBV6-8 to TRBJ2-7; D possibly corresponds to TRBD1 (6 bases). The CDR3 runs to 14 residues. Between the trimmed V and J ends, which lost 4 bases and 1 base, there was a span of 11 bases. Germline CDR1 MNHGY, CDR2 SAAAGT.

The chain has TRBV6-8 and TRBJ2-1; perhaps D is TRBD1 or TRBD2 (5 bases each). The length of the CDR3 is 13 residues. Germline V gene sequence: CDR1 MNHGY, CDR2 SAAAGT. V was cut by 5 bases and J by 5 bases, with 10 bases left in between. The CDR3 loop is CASSVGTNNEQFF. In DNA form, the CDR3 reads TGTGCCAGCAGTGTAGGGACCAACAATGAGCAGTTCTTC.

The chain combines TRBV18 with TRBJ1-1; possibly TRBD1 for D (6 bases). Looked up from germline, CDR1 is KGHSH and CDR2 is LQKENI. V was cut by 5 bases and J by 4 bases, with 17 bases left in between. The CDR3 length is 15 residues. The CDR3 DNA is TGTGCCAGCTCATCGTACAGGGTTGAGGGCACTGAAGCTTTCTTT. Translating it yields CASSSYRVEGTEAFF.